The entry below gives a single TCR beta chain sequence along with its context. These data are taken from a study of T-cell reconstitution after alpha-beta-depleted transplantation in children. Unique molecular identifiers tagged the TCRbeta library. In TCRdb, the PCR reads were re-called with MiXCR into one record per CDR3 protein. Of approximately 510,000 distinct CDR3 sequences in the sample, around 18% were seen once. The source was PBMCs from the stem cell graft donor, collected from the stem cell graft. This TCR derives from a human donor who donated a stem cell graft to a child with acute lymphoblastic leukemia.

The CDR3 here is CASGDRVYNEQFF. CDR3 bases: TGTGCCAGCGGGGACAGGGTCTACAATGAGCAGTTCTTC. V usage is TRBV9 and J usage is TRBJ2-1; TRBD1 matches at 9 bases. CDR1 is SGDLS, CDR2 YYNGEE, per germline. V lost 7 bases and J lost 3; bases outside the gene matches: 2. The CDR3 is 13 amino acids.